This TCR beta chain was recovered during a study of OX40 agonist ivuxolimab in advanced cancers. About the research overall: From about 23 to 85 years was the age range, with a mean of approximately 63 years, and roughly 80% were male.

Assay: immunoSEQ multiplex PCR; the TCRdb copy retains only in-frame clones and omits some. The sample shows more than 80,000 clones, 85% to 95% of them seen only once. Germline V gene sequence: CDR1 LNHDA, CDR2 SQIVND (reference sequence). Between the trimmed V and J ends, which lost 6 bases and 1 base, there was a span of 18 bases. CDR3 length: 16 residues. In regard to this clone: The target antigen is unknown.

Study-level results: Relative to CD4+, CD8+ T cells held more expanded clones on average.

Sequenced here: CD4+ or CD8+ T cells sorted from blood, sampled in a trial of the OX40 agonist ivuxolimab. The rearrangement uses TRBV19 and TRBJ1-1; a weak D match, TRBD1 (5 bases). This clonotype was obtained from an adult with an advanced solid tumor such as melanoma, head and neck, liver or kidney cancer. CDR3 bases: TGTGCCAGTAGAGTGACGGGGACTGGGGCGAACACTGAAGCTTTCTTT. It translates to CASRVTGTGANTEAFF.